One and the same sample provided the 3 T cell receptor beta chains below, sequenced in a study of blood T cell repertoires in COVID-19. Profiling relied on immunoSEQ multiplex PCR, and the TCRdb table lists in-frame clones only, not all of them. The sample includes 150,000 or so clones, 78% of them seen just once. Sequenced: PBMCs or T cells enriched from blood (not recorded which). The receptors here all came from a woman aged 45-65 years who had recovered from COVID-19.

This clone was observed a single time. V is TRBV10-3 and J is TRBJ1-6, with D maybe TRBD1 (6 bases). The CDR3 contains 12 residues. V lost 2 bases to trimming and J lost 14 bases, with 10 bases between them. Germline V gene lookup returns CDR1 ENHRY and CDR2 SYGVKD. The CDR3 sequence is CAISEPGESLHF. CDR3 in DNA: TGTGCCATCAGTGAGCCAGGGGAATCCCTCCACTTT.

J is TRBJ1-2 and V is TRBV2; 8 bases align to TRBD1. The CDR3 covers 13 residues. Germline trimming cut 11 bases from V and 3 bases from J; bases unmatched to any gene: 8. Germline values: CDR1 SNHLY, CDR2 FYNNEI. The CDR3 spells CAGRMDRDYGYTF. The CDR3 nucleotides read TGTGCCGGTCGAATGGACAGGGACTATGGCTACACCTTC.

This clone has a count of ten or more. The V and J genes are TRBV5-4 and TRBJ1-4, with D unclear. CDR3 size: 15 residues. The V end was cut by 1 base, the J end by 0 bases, with 7 bases between. The germline V gene has CDR1 SGHNT and CDR2 YYREEE (reference sequence). CDR3 amino acids: CASSLRFATNEKLFF. The CDR3 DNA reads TGTGCCAGCAGCTTGCGGTTTGCAACTAATGAAAAACTGTTTTTT.